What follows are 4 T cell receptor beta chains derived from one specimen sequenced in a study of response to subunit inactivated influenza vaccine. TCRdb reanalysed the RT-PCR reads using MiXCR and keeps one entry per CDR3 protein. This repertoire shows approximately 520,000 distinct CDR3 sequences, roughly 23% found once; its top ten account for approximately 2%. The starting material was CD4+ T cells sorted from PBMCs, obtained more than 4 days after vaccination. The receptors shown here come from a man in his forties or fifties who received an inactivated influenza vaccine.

CDR3 sequence: CASSAGMNTEAFF. CDR3 coding DNA: TGCGCCAGCAGCGCTGGGATGAACACTGAAGCTTTCTTT. V and J are TRBV5-1 and TRBJ1-1; D is uncertain. This CDR3 has 13 residues. Germline CDR1 SGHRS, CDR2 YFSETQ. With 4 bases removed from V and 0 bases from J, the gap between germline ends came to 7 bases.

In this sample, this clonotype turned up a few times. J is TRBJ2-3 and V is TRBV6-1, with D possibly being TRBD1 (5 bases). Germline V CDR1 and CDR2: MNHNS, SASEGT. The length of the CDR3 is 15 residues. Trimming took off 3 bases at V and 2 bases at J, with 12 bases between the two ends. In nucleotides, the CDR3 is TGTGCCAGCAGTGAGGGGCAGACTCCCACAGATACGCAGTATTTT. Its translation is CASSEGQTPTDTQYF.

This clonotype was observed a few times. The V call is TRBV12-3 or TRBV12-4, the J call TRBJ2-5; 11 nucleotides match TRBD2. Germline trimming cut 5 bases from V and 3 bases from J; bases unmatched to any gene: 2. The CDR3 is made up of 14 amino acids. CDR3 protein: CASSPTSGEETQYF. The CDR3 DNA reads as TGTGCCAGCAGTCCGACTAGCGGGGAAGAGACCCAGTACTTC.

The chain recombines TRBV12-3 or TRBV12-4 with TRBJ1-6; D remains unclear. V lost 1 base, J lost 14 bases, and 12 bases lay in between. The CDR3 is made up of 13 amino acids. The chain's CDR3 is CASSLGAATTLHF. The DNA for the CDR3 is TGTGCCAGCAGTTTAGGTGCAGCCACAACCCTCCACTTT.